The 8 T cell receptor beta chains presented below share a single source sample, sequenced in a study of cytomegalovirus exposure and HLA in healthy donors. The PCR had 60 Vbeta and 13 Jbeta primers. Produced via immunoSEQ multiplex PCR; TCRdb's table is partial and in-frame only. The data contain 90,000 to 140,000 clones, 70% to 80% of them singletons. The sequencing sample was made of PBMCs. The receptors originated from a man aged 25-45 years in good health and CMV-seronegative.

The CDR3, as DNA: TGTGCCAGCAGCCTCCGGAGGGCCGCAAGCACAGATACGCAGTATTTT. Translation: CASSLRRAASTDTQYF. The chain uses TRBV7-2 and TRBJ2-3, with D possibly matching TRBD2 (6 bases). This CDR3 contains 16 residues. The germline gives CDR1 SGHTA, CDR2 FQGNSA. Trimming took 5 bases from V and 0 from J, leaving 15 bases between them.

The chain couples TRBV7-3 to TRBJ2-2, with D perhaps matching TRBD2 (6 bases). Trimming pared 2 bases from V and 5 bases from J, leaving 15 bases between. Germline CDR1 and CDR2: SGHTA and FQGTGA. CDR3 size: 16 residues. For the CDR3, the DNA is TGTGCCAGCAGCTTATTTGGGGGACGGGAGACCGGGGAGCTGTTTTTT. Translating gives CASSLFGGRETGELFF.

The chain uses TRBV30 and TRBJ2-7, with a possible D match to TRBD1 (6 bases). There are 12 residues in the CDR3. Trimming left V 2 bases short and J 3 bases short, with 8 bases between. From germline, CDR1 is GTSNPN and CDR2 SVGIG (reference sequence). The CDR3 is CAWSKDSYEQYF. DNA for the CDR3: TGTGCCTGGAGTAAGGACAGCTACGAGCAGTACTTC.

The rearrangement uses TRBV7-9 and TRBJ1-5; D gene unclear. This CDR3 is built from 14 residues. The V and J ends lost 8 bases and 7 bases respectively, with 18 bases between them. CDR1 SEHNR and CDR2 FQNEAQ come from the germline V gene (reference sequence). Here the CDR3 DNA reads TGTGCCAGCTCGAGCGTATCTTCTAACCAGCCCCAGCATTTT. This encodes CASSSVSSNQPQHF.

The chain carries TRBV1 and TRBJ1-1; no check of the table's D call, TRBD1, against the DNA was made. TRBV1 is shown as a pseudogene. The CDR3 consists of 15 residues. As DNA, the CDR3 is TGCACCAGCAGCCAGTGGGGAAGGACAGAAGCTGAAGCTTTCTTT. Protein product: CTSSQWGRTEAEAFF.

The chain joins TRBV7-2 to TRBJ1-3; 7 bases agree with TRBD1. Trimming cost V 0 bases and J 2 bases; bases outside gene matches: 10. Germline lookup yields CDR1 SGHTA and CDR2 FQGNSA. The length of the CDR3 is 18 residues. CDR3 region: CASSLAGRWQGAGNTIYF. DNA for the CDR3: TGTGCCAGCAGCTTAGCGGGTAGATGGCAGGGGGCTGGAAACACCATATATTTT.

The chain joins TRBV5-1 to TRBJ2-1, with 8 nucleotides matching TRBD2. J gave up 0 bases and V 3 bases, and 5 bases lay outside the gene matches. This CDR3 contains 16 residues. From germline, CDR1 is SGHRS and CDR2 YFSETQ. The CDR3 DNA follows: TGCGCCAGCAGCTGGACCGGGACTAGCTCCTACAATGAGCAGTTCTTC. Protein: CASSWTGTSSYNEQFF.

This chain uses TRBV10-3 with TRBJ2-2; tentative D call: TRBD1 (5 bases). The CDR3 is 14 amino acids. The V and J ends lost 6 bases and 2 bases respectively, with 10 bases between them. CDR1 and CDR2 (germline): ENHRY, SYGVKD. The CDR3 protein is CAISSQGNTGELFF. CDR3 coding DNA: TGTGCCATCAGCTCCCAGGGAAACACCGGGGAGCTGTTTTTT.